This TCR beta chain originates from a study of a mutant IDH1 vaccine in newly diagnosed glioma. Overall study: Administration of eight vaccinations to patients took place in weeks 1, 3, 5, 7, 11, 15, 19, 23. Vaccines began 4-6 weeks after radiotherapy alone, or with temozolomide cycles. Previous treatment comprised radiotherapy, temozolomide, or both, mostly both. Study-wide results and limits: Seemingly, pseudoprogression had no relation to changes in the top peripheral T cell clonotypes.

This clone occurred once. Its target is unknown. Sequenced by immunoSEQ multiplex PCR; TCRdb stores in-frame clones only, minus some. Of roughly 76,000 clones in the sample, around 85% were seen once. V lost 0 bases and J lost 6; bases outside the gene matches: 3. The length of the CDR3 is 15 residues. Germline loops: CDR1 SGHDT, CDR2 YYEEEE. Time point: week 23, last vaccination. In the vaccine, a single dose held 300 ug of the mutant IDH1 20-mer peptide, along with topical imiquimod. The specimen comprised PBMCs, sampled from a glioma patient whose treatment included an IDH1 peptide vaccine. The receptor was derived from a man younger than 40 with glioma. Some clones in this sample may be carry-over from other donors' samples. The V call is TRBV5-6, the J call TRBJ2-2, with 9 bases that match TRBD1. The CDR3 loop is CASSLEGQGSGELFF. The CDR3 region has the DNA TGTGCCAGCAGCTTGGAGGGACAGGGCTCCGGGGAGCTGTTTTTT.